This TCR beta chain originates from a study of monozygotic twins with inflammatory bowel disease. TCRdb processed the 5' RACE reads again and assigns one entry to each CDR3 protein, with no DNA. Its listing shows some 400,000 distinct CDR3 sequences. Sample: blood. The clonotype was recovered from a human donor with ulcerative colitis or Crohn's disease, or a healthy co-twin of an affected twin (not recorded which).

CDR3: CASSLDLGLYGYTF. The rearrangement uses TRBV5-6 and TRBJ1-2. This CDR3 has 14 residues. Germline assignment: CDR1 SGHDT and CDR2 YYEEEE.